This TCR beta chain originates from a study of cytomegalovirus exposure and HLA in healthy donors. Study-wide background: From some 190 million T cells, an earlier analysis saw approximately 120 million unique TCR beta sequences.

The study, taken as a whole, reports: Analysis performed later showed TCR beta chains linked to HLA being more clonally expanded than equally common others. Data from an earlier analysis indicated that most TCR beta V segments were productive either about 87% or about 30% of the time.

Remarks on this clone: Its cognate antigen is unknown.

As for the donors, each was a healthy bone marrow donor. V lost 1 base, J lost 6 bases, and 12 bases lay in between. Germline V gives CDR1 SEHNR, CDR2 FQNEAQ (reference sequence). The CDR3 is 14 residues long. Use of 60 Vbeta and 13 Jbeta primers characterized the PCR. The method was immunoSEQ multiplex PCR; TCRdb's version includes in-frame clones alone and lacks a portion of them. This sample carries about 140,000 clones, approximately 77% of them seen once, and the ten largest clones take approximately 1.4%. This TCR was recovered from a woman aged 40 to 49 in good health and CMV-seronegative. V is TRBV7-9 and J is TRBJ1-1; D uncertain. Specimen: PBMCs. The CDR3: CASSLVGQRPEAFF. The DNA for the CDR3 is TGTGCCAGCAGCTTAGTTGGGCAGCGGCCTGAAGCTTTCTTT.